This T cell receptor beta chain appears in the sequencing data of a study of cytomegalovirus exposure and HLA in healthy donors. Study observations and caveats: Specificity of a few CMV-associated chains for CMV antigens was verified in vitro. In the 95 to 150 validation repertoires, about 94% of cluster scores exceeded 0, per a later analysis.

As to this clone: Its cognate antigen is unknown.

Repertoires were generated with immunoSEQ multiplex PCR, while TCRdb's copy carries only in-frame clones and drops some. The table lists 130,000 or so clones, nearly 90% of them singletons. This CDR3 comprises 13 residues. V was cut by 4 bases and J by 5 bases, with 12 bases left in between. Germline-derived CDR1 and CDR2 are WNHNN and SYGVQD (reference sequence). The sequencing sample was made of PBMCs. This TCR derives from a man aged 25 to 40 in good health and CMV-seronegative. The rearrangement joins TRBV10-1 to TRBJ2-7; D gene uncertain. The CDR3 region is CASSAGRSNEQYF. CDR3 DNA sequence: TGCGCCAGCAGTGCTGGCAGGTCCAACGAGCAGTACTTC.